This T cell receptor (beta chain) was sequenced for a study of blood T cell repertoires in COVID-19. Across the whole study: The cDNA or gDNA used as material had been derived from T cells, B-cell-depleted T cells, or PBMCs.

The data were produced by immunoSEQ multiplex PCR, yet TCRdb's version contains in-frame clones alone and is incomplete. The data show 160,000 or so clones, roughly 75% seen once. The V and J ends lost 8 bases and 6 bases respectively, with 8 bases between them. The length of the CDR3 is 12 residues. CDR1 and CDR2 (germline): LGHDT, YNNKEL (reference sequence). The material sequenced was peripheral blood. J is TRBJ1-6 and V is TRBV3-1 (or the pseudogene TRBV3-2), with D possibly TRBD1 on 6 matching bases. This clonotype was obtained from a man aged 65 to 79 with active or convalescent COVID-19. CDR3 coding DNA: TGTGCCAGCCACAGGGTTAATTCACCCCTCCACTTT. The encoded protein is CASHRVNSPLHF.